The TCR beta chain described here comes from a study of cytomegalovirus exposure and HLA in healthy donors. As for the study in general: Of the donors genotyped, approximately 400 in all, 81% fell in the Caucasian-associated ancestry cluster. Study-level points and caveats: Among donors in an Asian-associated ancestry cluster, a later analysis reportedly found fewer N-insertions than the roughly 610-donor mean. Analyses of presence and absence presupposed an approximately uniform sequencing depth across donors.

Germline-derived CDR1 and CDR2 are MGHRA and YSYEKL. Trimming removed 1 base from V and 4 bases from J, with 16 bases in between. CDR3 length equals 16 residues. Details on this clone: The antigen is unknown.

The PCR used 60 Vbeta and 13 Jbeta primers. The table came from immunoSEQ multiplex PCR; TCRdb's copy has only in-frame clones and leaves some out. This sample has more than 80,000 clones, with roughly 80% found just once. The chain links TRBV4-1 to TRBJ1-1; D call uncertain. The TCR was taken from a man aged 45-60 years in good health and CMV-seronegative. The sample comprised PBMCs. The CDR3 reads CASSQARYPLGTEAFF. In DNA form, the CDR3 reads TGCGCCAGCAGCCAAGCAAGATACCCTCTCGGCACTGAAGCTTTCTTT.